The 22 T cell receptor beta chains in this list originate from one sample, sequenced in a study of CD8+ T cells in alopecia areata. TCR sequencing used cDNA made by reverse transcription of extracted RNA. Generated by immunoSEQ multiplex PCR, the TCRdb table keeps only in-frame clones and is missing some. The repertoire holds roughly 30,000 clones, with 62% as singletons. The sample comprised NKG2D-high CD8+ T cells sorted from blood. These receptors were obtained from a human donor with alopecia areata.

CDR3 sequence (DNA): TGTGCCAGCAGCGTAGAGGGGATTGGGTACAATGAGCAGTTCTTC. It specifies CASSVEGIGYNEQFF. The rearrangement joins TRBV9 to TRBJ2-1, with D maybe TRBD1 (5 bases). This CDR3 is built from 15 residues. The ends were cut back, 0 bases at V and 4 bases at J, with 11 bases in the middle. CDR1 is SGDLS, CDR2 YYNGEE, per germline.

The chain recombines TRBV11-2 with TRBJ2-5; TRBD2 matches 10 bases. Germline V lookup: CDR1 SGHAT, CDR2 FQNNGV. This CDR3 has 15 residues. Trimming at V came to 3 bases and at J to 5 bases, leaving 6 bases not matched to a gene. The CDR3 spells CASSFGTSVAETQYF. For the CDR3, the DNA is TGTGCCAGCAGCTTTGGGACTAGCGTCGCCGAGACCCAGTACTTC.

This clone was seen once. The J gene is TRBJ2-5, the V gene TRBV25-1; D is possibly TRBD2 (6 bases). The DNA matches TRBJ2-7 better at its end, which makes the J call doubtful. The CDR3 length is 13 residues. The germline gives CDR1 MGHDK, CDR2 SYGVNS. CDR3 residues: CASSVGGSYEQYF. The CDR3 DNA is TGTGCCAGCAGTGTGGGGGGTTCCTACGAGCAGTACTTC.

The V and J genes are TRBV29-1 and TRBJ2-1; perhaps TRBD1 as D (6 bases). V lost 7 bases and J 0 bases, leaving 10 bases between the germline ends. CDR3 length: 13 residues. CDR1 is SQVTM, CDR2 ANQGSEA, per germline. The CDR3: CSGTASSYNEQFF. The CDR3 bases are TGCAGCGGGACAGCGAGCTCCTACAATGAGCAGTTCTTC.

The chain couples TRBV5-8 to TRBJ2-5, with D hard to call. CDR3 length equals 16 residues. Trimming stripped 0 bases from V and 5 bases from J, with 17 bases between. In germline, CDR1 is SGHTS, CDR2 YDEGEE. CDR3 bases: TGTGCCAGCAGCTTGGTGGGCCAAAATCTATGGGAGACCCAGTACTTC. Encoded protein: CASSLVGQNLWETQYF.

V is TRBV4-3 and J is TRBJ2-7; 7 bases agree with TRBD2. The germline gives CDR1 LGHNA, CDR2 YSLEER. The CDR3 has 17 amino acids. Losses at the gene ends were 0 bases for V and 6 bases for J; bases not matched to a gene: 14. CDR3 DNA: TGCGCCAGCAGCCAAGATTTGGGGACTAATCTCCTTAGCGAGCAGTACTTC. Protein product: CASSQDLGTNLLSEQYF.

The genes are TRBV5-1 and TRBJ2-7; TRBD1 aligns across 10 bases. V lost 4 bases, J lost 2 bases, and 3 bases stayed unmatched. The CDR3 runs to 14 residues. Germline V gene sequence: CDR1 SGHRS, CDR2 YFSETQ. In DNA form, the CDR3 reads TGCGCCAGCAGCGAGGGACAGGGGCCCTACGAGCAGTACTTC. It specifies CASSEGQGPYEQYF.

The CDR3 is CASSYRQGTTTAFF. DNA for the CDR3: TGTGCCAGCAGCTACCGACAGGGGACGACGACGGCTTTCTTT. This chain uses TRBV7-2 with TRBJ1-1; 8 nucleotides agree with TRBD1. V was pared by 4 bases and J by 11 bases, with 12 bases of the junction left unmatched. Per germline, CDR1 SGHTA and CDR2 FQGNSA. The CDR3 consists of 14 residues. The full variable domain, completed using reference TRBV7-2 and TRBJ1-1, is GAGVSQSPSNKVTEKGKDVELRCDPISGHTALYWYRQSLGQGLEFLIYFQGNSAPDKSGLPSDRFSAERTGGSVSTLTIQRTQQEDSAVYLCASSYRQGTTTAFFGQGTRLTVV.

This clone was seen more than once but under ten times. The chain employs TRBV6-1 and TRBJ2-2; no reliable D call. The germline V gene encodes CDR1 MNHNS and CDR2 SASEGT. There are 13 residues in the CDR3. V was shortened by 7 bases and J by 1 base, with 7 bases between the two germline ends. CDR3 DNA: TGTGCCAGCATAATACTGAACACCGGGGAGCTGTTTTTT. Amino acids: CASIILNTGELFF.

This sequence joins TRBV23-1 and TRBJ2-7; D is undetermined. TRBV23-1 is an ORF; its function is uncertain. Trimming removed 0 bases from V and 4 bases from J, with 22 bases in between. This CDR3 spans 18 amino acids. The CDR3 sequence: CASSQSKDKFREEYEQYF. CDR3 DNA: TGCGCCAGCAGTCAATCGAAAGACAAGTTTAGGGAAGAATACGAGCAGTACTTC.

CDR3 sequence (DNA): TGCAGTGCTAGAGAATTAGGGCAGTACTTC. Translation gives CSARELGQYF. The chain links TRBV20-1 to TRBJ2-7; D gene uncertain. Looked up from germline, CDR1 is DFQATT and CDR2 is SNEGSKA (reference sequence). V was shortened by 0 bases and J by 9 bases, with 6 bases between the two germline ends. This CDR3 is built from 10 residues.

The chain has TRBV6-1 and TRBJ2-7; D may be TRBD2 (5 bases). V was pared by 6 bases and J by 0 bases, with 15 bases between. The V gene's germline CDR1 is MNHNS and CDR2 SASEGT. CDR3 length: 15 amino acids. CDR3 amino acids: CASRIREGLSYEQYF. As DNA, the CDR3 is TGTGCCAGCAGGATAAGAGAGGGCCTCTCCTACGAGCAGTACTTC.

The genes are TRBV5-6 and TRBJ2-3; D not resolved. From germline, CDR1 is SGHDT and CDR2 YYEEEE. Trimming took off 4 bases at V and 2 bases at J, with 5 bases between the two ends. The CDR3 runs to 12 residues. CDR3 DNA sequence: TGTGCCAGCAGCCTCTACACAGATACGCAGTATTTT. This codes for CASSLYTDTQYF.

This clone was counted a few times. This rearrangement joins TRBV14 to TRBJ2-7, with no clear D. The V gene's germline CDR1 is SGHDN and CDR2 FVKESK. This CDR3 has 14 residues. The ends were cut back, 0 bases at V and 4 bases at J, with 10 bases in the middle. The CDR3 coding sequence is TGTGCCAGCAGCCAAGATCAATTCAGTTACGAGCAGTACTTC. Encoded protein: CASSQDQFSYEQYF.

As to this clone: A much larger clone differs from this one at a single base, so this may be a read error. Here the CDR3 DNA reads TGTGCCAGCCAAAGGAACACTGAAGCTTTCTTT. This encodes CASQRNTEAFF. The chain has TRBV25-1 and TRBJ1-1, with D uncertain. Germline-derived CDR1 and CDR2 are MGHDK and SYGVNS. V was trimmed by 8 bases and J by 1 base, leaving 5 bases between them. The CDR3 covers 11 residues.

V usage is TRBV29-1 and J usage is TRBJ2-6; 14 nucleotides line up with TRBD2. CDR3 length: 22 amino acids. Germline V CDR1 and CDR2: SQVTM, ANQGSEA. J lost 1 base, V lost 1 base, and 15 bases had no gene match. The CDR3 sequence is CSVEAPRLAGGLISSGANVLTF. DNA for the CDR3: TGCAGCGTTGAAGCTCCGAGACTAGCGGGAGGGCTAATTAGTTCTGGGGCCAACGTCCTGACTTTC.

By sample fraction, this clone is large (0.1 to 1%). V is TRBV18 and J is TRBJ2-1; D may be TRBD1 or TRBD2 (6 bases each). The CDR3 is made up of 18 amino acids. V lost 6 bases and J 2 bases, leaving 23 bases between the germline ends. CDR1 and CDR2 from the germline V gene are KGHSH and LQKENI. CDR3 DNA: TGTGCCAGCTCTCTCAAGGCCGGGGGCTACCCACCCTACAATGAGCAGTTCTTC. It encodes CASSLKAGGYPPYNEQFF.

The gene calls are TRBV4-1 and TRBJ2-1; 9 bases agree with TRBD2. The CDR3 sequence is 16 residues long. With 3 bases clipped from V and 8 bases from J, the junction kept 11 bases outside the gene matches. Germline V CDR1 and CDR2: MGHRA, YSYEKL. CDR3 DNA sequence: TGCGCCAGCAGCCAGTACCTAGCGGGACTCATCTATGAGCAGTTCTTC. Translating it yields CASSQYLAGLIYEQFF.

The J gene is TRBJ2-3, the V gene TRBV28; D is perhaps TRBD1 or TRBD2 (5 bases each). Between the trimmed V and J ends, which lost 8 bases and 0 bases, there was a span of 15 bases. The germline V gene encodes CDR1 MDHEN and CDR2 SYDVKM. This CDR3 contains 15 residues. CDR3 sequence (DNA): TGTGCCAGCGAAGGGGACCGTACAAGCACAGATACGCAGTATTTT. Encoded protein: CASEGDRTSTDTQYF.

The CDR3, as DNA: TGTGCCACAACTGAAAATGGAGAGACCCAGTACTTC. It codes for CATTENGETQYF. The rearrangement links TRBV11-2 to TRBJ2-5; D is uncertain. Trimming left V 10 bases short and J 4 bases short, with 13 bases between. The CDR3 spans 12 residues. Germline V gene sequence: CDR1 SGHAT, CDR2 FQNNGV.

The chain has TRBV5-5 and TRBJ2-5, with TRBD2 as a possible D gene (5 bases). V lost 4 bases and J 4 bases, leaving 11 bases between the germline ends. The V gene's germline CDR1 is SGHKS and CDR2 YYEKEE (reference sequence). CDR3 length: 13 residues. The CDR3 sequence: CASSISETETQYF. CDR3 sequence (DNA): TGTGCCAGCAGCATTAGCGAAACAGAGACCCAGTACTTC. The whole variable domain, remainder taken from reference TRBV5-5 and TRBJ2-5, is DAGVTQSPTHLIKTRGQQVTLRCSPISGHKSVSWYQQVLGQGPQFIFQYYEKEERGRGNFPDRFSARQFPNYSSELNVNALLLGDSALYLCASSISETETQYFGPGTRLLVL.

The chain couples TRBV5-6 to TRBJ2-7; the D gene could be TRBD1 or TRBD2 (5 bases each). The CDR3 totals 14 residues. Germline V gene sequence: CDR1 SGHDT, CDR2 YYEEEE. V lost 3 bases and J 3 bases, leaving 13 bases between the germline ends. The CDR3 protein is CASSSEGDVYEQYF. CDR3 DNA sequence: TGTGCCAGCAGCTCGGAAGGGGACGTCTACGAGCAGTACTTC. The full variable domain, in which reference TRBV5-6 and TRBJ2-7 provide the parts outside the CDR3, is DAGVTQSPTHLIKTRGQQVTLRCSPKSGHDTVSWYQQALGQGPQFIFQYYEEEERQRGNFPDRFSGHQFPNYSSELNVNALLLGDSALYLCASSSEGDVYEQYFGPGTRLTVT.